This T cell receptor (beta chain) was identified during a study of T cells after yellow fever vaccination (dated by TCRdb to between 2019 and 2020). The study in broad terms: Libraries from fractions with low cell numbers were prepared with the SMART-Seq v4 Ultra Low Input RNA kit. To follow T-cell clones before and after both primary and booster YFV17D yellow fever vaccination, bulk TCR alpha and beta repertoires underwent longitudinal sequencing. Two healthy male donors made up the cohort, one aged 18 to 29 years and the other aged 30 to 40 years. Blood was drawn at multiple timepoints before and after primary and secondary immunization, with bulk PBMC replicates and cell subsets isolated.

Taken with the paper, the label for treatment or condition translates to: live attenuated yellow fever vaccine strain. Two biological replicates of bulk PBMCs were collected at each blood-draw timepoint. A standard Ficoll-Paque protocol was used to isolate PBMCs from peripheral blood. TriZol was used to extract RNA from bulk PBMCs, from CD4 and CD8 fractions, and from dextramer-positive and dextramer-negative fractions. Synthesis of TCR cDNA relied on 5'RACE template switching, a step that introduced a universal primer site along with unique molecular identifiers. cDNA synthesis was primed from both the TCR alpha and TCR beta constant segments. Libraries were amplified in two PCR steps, with sample barcodes and sequencing adapters added in the second step. Sequencing of the libraries was done on either Illumina HiSeq 2500 (2x100 bp) or NovaSeq (2x150 bp). On the authors' methods: Demultiplexing of reads and collapsing into UMI consensus sequences were performed with MIGEC, and V(D)J alignment was carried out with MiXCR. Using edgeR on replicate PBMC samples, clonotypes were called vaccine-responding if FDR was below 0.01 and the log2 fold change was above 5 up to day 15. Each bulk clonotype was labeled CD4 or CD8 based on which sequenced repertoire, CD4 or CD8, contained the clonotype at higher abundance. TCRdb passed the public sequencing reads through fastp at Q25 and MiXCR, retaining productive beta sequences. Records with the same CDR3 protein are collapsed into one entry carrying the most frequent genes and DNA. These V and J calls are TCRdb output, not the study's own analysis. The sample includes hundreds of thousands of distinct CDR3 sequences, with roughly 12% observed a single time. Together, the top ten hold over 12% of the sample.

As to this clonotype: Its antigen has not been determined. No much larger clonotype is one base removed from it; base qualities were not supplied.

Overall study outcomes, separate from this receptor: After the booster, most of the clones that had expanded following primary vaccination were detected again (almost 98% of CD4 and 88% of CD8), which suggests that memory was broadly maintained. Because the study included only a couple of donors, the extent to which the findings can be generalized is limited. Computational filtering was required because FACS-sorted repertoires could contain abundant contaminating clonotypes from the bulk population. The secondary T-cell response was weaker than the primary response but faster, peaking on day 5 instead of day 15. A small fraction of clonotypes showed up in both the CD4 and CD8 compartments, probably as a result of convergent recombination.

V ends up 3 bases short and J 3 bases short, with an unmatched junction base count of 2. Per the germline V gene, MNHEY is the CDR1 and SVGAGI is the CDR2. The CDR3 runs 14 residues from the cysteine to the phenylalanine. Just CDR3 DNA is preserved here, 42 bases in frame from base 1. The specimen was PBMCs, collected on the day of the yellow fever booster vaccination. Recombination linked TRBV6-5 to TRBJ1-1; TRBD1 matches 9 bases in the middle. This sequence was found in a man aged 25 to 40 who received the YFV17D yellow fever vaccine. The nucleotides read TGTGCCAGCAGTTATCGACAGGGGGACACTGAAGCTTTCTTT. This is translated as CASSYRQGDTEAFF.